The 22 T cell receptor beta chains reported below all come from one sample, sequenced in a study of cytotoxic CD8 clonotypes in ibrutinib-treated CLL. The data were produced by immunoSEQ multiplex PCR, yet TCRdb's version contains in-frame clones alone and is incomplete. The sample has around 140,000 clones; approximately 80% are singletons. The specimen comprised PBMCs, sampled after 24 months of ibrutinib treatment. These receptors were collected from a human donor with chronic lymphocytic leukemia.

The chain has TRBV7-2 and TRBJ2-1, with D possibly matching TRBD1 (6 bases). The germline V and J ends were trimmed by 8 bases and 1 base, with 9 bases remaining between them. The V gene's germline CDR1 is SGHTA and CDR2 FQGNSA. The length of the CDR3 is 13 residues. CDR3 sequence (DNA): TGTGCCAGCCAGGGGCCGTCCTACAATGAGCAGTTCTTC. Encoded protein: CASQGPSYNEQFF.

This clone was found once. The chain carries TRBV18 and TRBJ2-2; 7 nucleotides align to TRBD2. Trimming at V came to 3 bases and at J to 1 base, leaving 2 bases not matched to a gene. The CDR3 is 15 residues long. Germline-derived CDR1 and CDR2 are KGHSH and LQKENI. CDR3 region: CASSPLAENTGELFF. CDR3 in DNA: TGTGCCAGCTCACCCCTAGCGGAGAACACCGGGGAGCTGTTTTTT.

The CDR3 loop is CASSIGTGAYSNQPQHF. For the CDR3, the DNA is TGTGCCAGTAGTATCGGGACAGGCGCCTATAGCAATCAGCCCCAGCATTTT. The chain recombines TRBV19 with TRBJ1-5; TRBD1 agrees at 8 bases. Germline V lookup: CDR1 LNHDA, CDR2 SQIVND (reference sequence). The CDR3 spans 17 residues. The junction had 7 bases not matched to a gene; V was cut back by 3 bases and J by 0 bases.

This clone was detected only once. This chain uses TRBV10-3 with TRBJ2-5; possibly TRBD1 or TRBD2 for D (5 bases each). Looked up from germline, CDR1 is ENHRY and CDR2 is SYGVKD. V was trimmed by 2 bases and J by 5 bases, leaving 12 bases between them. The CDR3 has 14 residues. The CDR3 is CAISERAGTETQYF. The CDR3 coding sequence is TGTGCCATCAGTGAGAGGGCCGGGACGGAGACCCAGTACTTC.

The gene calls are TRBV7-8 and TRBJ2-2; the D gene is possibly TRBD1 (6 bases). Germline-derived CDR1 and CDR2 are SGHVS and FQNEAQ. The CDR3 totals 15 residues. Trimming shortened V by 5 bases and J by 1 base, and 11 bases separated the two germline ends. The CDR3 loop reads CASSPPDRNTGELFF. CDR3 sequence (DNA): TGTGCCAGCAGCCCCCCGGACAGGAACACCGGGGAGCTGTTTTTT.

The chain uses TRBV19 and TRBJ1-5; D is unclear. With 7 bases removed from V and 0 bases from J, the gap between germline ends came to 16 bases. CDR1 and CDR2 from the germline V gene are LNHDA and SQIVND (reference sequence). CDR3 length equals 16 residues. The CDR3 is CASTQWGRDSNQPQHF. In DNA form, the CDR3 reads TGTGCCAGTACCCAGTGGGGTCGGGATAGCAATCAGCCCCAGCATTTT.

The V call is TRBV6-1, the J call TRBJ1-3, with D possibly being TRBD1 (6 bases). The CDR3 length is 13 residues. V lost 0 bases, J lost 8 bases, and 8 bases lay in between. The germline CDR1 and CDR2 sequences are MNHNS and SASEGT. DNA for the CDR3: TGTGCCAGCAGTGAAGCGGGGGCCCACACCATATATTTT. Translated, it gives CASSEAGAHTIYF.

This clone has more than one count but fewer than ten. J is TRBJ2-3 and V is TRBV28, with 8 bases identical to TRBD2. The CDR3 totals 17 residues. Trimming took 6 bases from V and 4 from J; bases not matched to a gene: 15. Germline loops: CDR1 MDHEN, CDR2 SYDVKM. DNA of the CDR3: TGTGCCAGCAGGCCCGGGGGGGGAGGAATCGTGGCAGATACGCAGTATTTT. It encodes CASRPGGGGIVADTQYF.

The chain has TRBV5-1 and TRBJ2-2, with D unresolved. Germline V gene sequence: CDR1 SGHRS, CDR2 YFSETQ. The CDR3 is made up of 16 amino acids. V dropped 0 bases and J dropped 5 bases, with 14 bases sitting between them. The CDR3 sequence is CASSLEPVLGTGELFF. In nucleotides, the CDR3 is TGCGCCAGCAGCTTGGAGCCCGTGCTTGGTACCGGGGAGCTGTTTTTT.

This clone appeared a single time. This chain links TRBV2 with TRBJ2-3, with D tentatively TRBD1 (5 bases). V was trimmed by 3 bases and J by 2 bases, leaving 15 bases between them. Per germline, CDR1 SNHLY and CDR2 FYNNEI. The CDR3 covers 16 residues. DNA for the CDR3: TGTGCCAGCAGTGATGTCCAGGGTCGGAACACAGATACGCAGTATTTT. This gives the protein CASSDVQGRNTDTQYF. Complete variable domain (other parts from reference TRBV2 and TRBJ2-3): EPEVTQTPSHQVTQMGQEVILRCVPISNHLYFYWYRQILGQKVEFLVSFYNNEISEKSEIFDDQFSVERPDGSNFTLKIRSTKLEDSAMYFCASSDVQGRNTDTQYFGPGTRLTVL.

This chain joins TRBV7-2 and TRBJ1-2; D not resolved. The V end was cut by 3 bases, the J end by 8 bases, with 16 bases between. This CDR3 region has 14 residues. The V gene's germline CDR1 is SGHTA and CDR2 FQGNSA. CDR3 sequence reads: CASSFAPDASGYTF. The CDR3 nucleotides read TGTGCCAGCAGCTTCGCTCCTGACGCATCGGGCTACACCTTC.

The V gene is TRBV5-5, the J gene TRBJ2-5; D tentatively reads TRBD1 or TRBD2 (5 bases each). The germline V gene encodes CDR1 SGHKS and CDR2 YYEKEE (reference sequence). V lost 2 bases and J lost 3, with 8 bases in between. This CDR3 spans 13 amino acids. The CDR3 loop is CASSFQGEETQYF. Written as DNA, the CDR3 is TGTGCCAGCAGCTTTCAGGGAGAAGAGACCCAGTACTTC.

The rearrangement uses TRBV11-2 and TRBJ1-3; 7 bases map to TRBD1. V was pared by 3 bases and J by 0 bases, with 14 bases of the junction left unmatched. This CDR3 spans 19 amino acids. Germline V gene sequence: CDR1 SGHAT, CDR2 FQNNGV. The chain's CDR3 is CASSFGSWGQSASGNTIYF. In DNA, the CDR3 is TGTGCCAGCAGCTTCGGTTCTTGGGGACAGTCCGCCTCTGGAAACACCATATATTTT.

The gene calls are TRBV4-3 and TRBJ2-3; D not certain. V was trimmed by 1 base and J by 9 bases, leaving 11 bases between them. In germline, CDR1 is LGHNA, CDR2 YSLEER. This CDR3 is 13 amino acids long. The CDR3 sequence is CASSQGVPGTQYF. DNA of the CDR3: TGCGCCAGCAGCCAAGGAGTGCCCGGGACGCAGTATTTT.

This clone was found a few times. The chain carries TRBV2 and TRBJ1-4; D not resolved. Per the germline V gene, CDR1 is SNHLY and CDR2 is FYNNEI. The CDR3 extends over 12 amino acids. Between the trimmed V and J ends, which lost 7 bases and 8 bases, there was a span of 11 bases. The CDR3 region has the DNA TGTGCCAGCATATCCGCCTCCGAAAAACTGTTTTTT. Protein product: CASISASEKLFF.

The J gene is TRBJ1-2, the V gene TRBV18, with 10 positions matching TRBD1. The CDR3 is 17 residues long. CDR1 and CDR2 from the germline V gene are KGHSH and LQKENI. Trimming removed 4 bases from V and 6 bases from J; junction bases left unmatched: 14. In DNA, the CDR3 is TGTGCCAGCTCACTACAGTCCGGGACAGGGGTTTCGGATGGCTACACCTTC. Translating it yields CASSLQSGTGVSDGYTF.

V usage is TRBV7-8 and J usage is TRBJ2-7; D ambiguous. This CDR3 spans 13 amino acids. V dropped 5 bases and J dropped 2 bases, with 10 bases sitting between them. Looked up from germline, CDR1 is SGHVS and CDR2 is FQNEAQ. CDR3 residues: CASSHLWAYEQYF. The CDR3 coding sequence is TGTGCCAGCAGCCACCTTTGGGCCTACGAGCAGTACTTC.

This clone showed up just once. This sequence joins TRBV11-2 and TRBJ2-5, with 8 bases identical to TRBD2. The CDR3 loop spans 15 amino acids. CDR1 and CDR2 from the germline V gene are SGHAT and FQNNGV. V lost 5 bases, J lost 1 base, and 6 bases stayed unmatched. As DNA, the CDR3 is TGTGCCAGCAGCCCCCCCAGCGGGGGCCAAGAGACCCAGTACTTC. Protein product: CASSPPSGGQETQYF.

V gene TRBV4-2 combines with J gene TRBJ1-2, with TRBD1 as a possible D gene (6 bases). The CDR3 spans 15 residues. The germline V gene encodes CDR1 LGHNA and CDR2 YNFKEQ. The ends were cut back, 4 bases at V and 8 bases at J, with 20 bases in the middle. In nucleotides, the CDR3 is TGTGCCAGCAGCCCGGCCATTGGGGGCTTCGAGGGCTACACCTTC. It codes for CASSPAIGGFEGYTF.

This clone was seen repeatedly, ten times or more. This chain uses TRBV4-2 with TRBJ1-6; D unresolved. The V end was cut by 1 base, the J end by 6 bases, with 10 bases between. The CDR3 spans 15 residues. Germline loops: CDR1 LGHNA, CDR2 YNFKEQ. This chain's CDR3 is CASSQGAQVNSPLHF. In nucleotides, the CDR3 is TGTGCCAGCAGCCAAGGGGCGCAGGTTAATTCACCCCTCCACTTT.

V is TRBV6-1 and J is TRBJ2-7; TRBD1 aligns across 7 bases. The length of the CDR3 is 15 residues. Trimming removed 0 bases from V and 0 bases from J; junction bases left unmatched: 2. The germline V gene has CDR1 MNHNS and CDR2 SASEGT. Here the CDR3 reads CASSEATGSSYEQYF. CDR3 nucleotide sequence: TGTGCCAGCAGTGAAGCGACAGGGAGCTCCTACGAGCAGTACTTC.

This rearrangement joins TRBV6-4 to TRBJ2-6; D not resolved. This CDR3 region has 16 residues. Trimming took off 2 bases at V and 0 bases at J, with 8 bases between the two ends. CDR1 and CDR2 from the germline V gene are MRHNA and SNTAGT. The CDR3 is CASSDGHHSGANVLTF. As DNA, the CDR3 is TGTGCCAGCAGTGACGGCCACCACTCTGGGGCCAACGTCCTGACTTTC.